These 7 T cell receptor beta chains originate from one sample sequenced in a study of blood T cell repertoires in COVID-19. The data were produced by immunoSEQ multiplex PCR, yet TCRdb's version contains in-frame clones alone and is incomplete. The sample lists 95,000 to 110,000 clones, 75% to 85% occurring once. The sequencing sample was made of peripheral blood. Every receptor here comes from a man between 60 and 75 years old with acute or convalescent COVID-19.

This clone was recorded once. The chain recombines TRBV24-1 with TRBJ2-1, with TRBD2 matching over 9 bases. Germline loops: CDR1 KGHDR, CDR2 SFDVKD. The trim removed 0 bases at V and 5 bases at J, leaving 1 base unmatched. The CDR3 sequence is 15 residues long. The CDR3 DNA is TGTGCCACCAGTGATTTGGCTAGCGGGGACAATGAGCAGTTCTTC. Protein sequence: CATSDLASGDNEQFF.

The chain carries TRBV28 and TRBJ2-2; no definite D call. The CDR3 extends over 14 amino acids. Germline values: CDR1 MDHEN, CDR2 SYDVKM. Trimming took 2 bases from V and 6 from J, leaving 10 bases between them. Here the CDR3 reads CASSLAPIPGELFF. CDR3 sequence (DNA): TGTGCCAGCAGTTTAGCCCCTATACCCGGGGAGCTGTTTTTT. Full variable domain (rest looked up from reference TRBV28 and TRBJ2-2): DVKVTQSSRYLVKRTGEKVFLECVQDMDHENMFWYRQDPGLGLRLIYFSYDVKMKEKGDIPEGYSVSREKKERFSLILESASTNQTSMYLCASSLAPIPGELFFGEGSRLTVL.

This clone was seen a handful of times. This chain uses TRBV7-2 with TRBJ2-4, with D perhaps TRBD2 (7 bases). CDR1 is SGHTA and CDR2 is FQGNSA in the germline V gene. CDR3 size: 15 residues. V lost 3 bases, J lost 1 base, and 10 bases lay in between. Here the CDR3 reads CASSFGGAAKNIQYF. CDR3 coding DNA: TGTGCCAGCAGCTTTGGGGGGGCCGCCAAAAACATTCAGTACTTC.

The chain employs TRBV3-1 (or the pseudogene TRBV3-2) and TRBJ1-1; tentative D call: TRBD1 (5 bases). Germline CDR1 and CDR2: LGHDT and YNNKEL (reference sequence). V lost 1 base and J lost 3, with 12 bases in between. CDR3 size: 15 residues. The CDR3 loop is CASSQASSGHTEAFF. CDR3 sequence (DNA): TGTGCCAGCAGCCAAGCATCGTCAGGGCACACTGAAGCTTTCTTT.

The chain uses TRBV3-1 (or the pseudogene TRBV3-2) and TRBJ2-1; D not certain. Germline CDR1 reads LGHDT; CDR2 reads YNNKEL (reference sequence). CDR3 size: 16 residues. Trimming pared 4 bases from V and 5 bases from J, leaving 18 bases between. The CDR3 sequence: CASSRPLETQDNEQFF. In nucleotides, the CDR3 is TGTGCCAGCAGCCGGCCTCTAGAAACCCAAGACAATGAGCAGTTCTTC.

The chain's CDR3 is CASSLTPTLAGQNTGELFF. The CDR3 nucleotides read TGTGCCAGCAGCTTAACACCCACTCTAGCGGGCCAGAACACCGGGGAGCTGTTTTTT. The chain links TRBV7-3 to TRBJ2-2; 8 nucleotides align to TRBD2. In germline, CDR1 is SGHTA, CDR2 FQGTGA. This CDR3 is built from 19 residues. The V and J ends lost 0 bases and 1 base, in that order; junction bases with no gene match: 10.

The chain recombines TRBV2 with TRBJ2-2, with 9 nucleotides matching TRBD1. V trimming: 5 bases; J trimming: 3 bases; junction bases outside the gene matches: 4. Germline CDR1 reads SNHLY; CDR2 reads FYNNEI. This CDR3 comprises 15 residues. The chain's CDR3 is CASSNRGRDTGELFF. The CDR3 DNA reads as TGTGCCAGCAGTAACAGGGGGCGGGACACCGGGGAGCTGTTTTTT.